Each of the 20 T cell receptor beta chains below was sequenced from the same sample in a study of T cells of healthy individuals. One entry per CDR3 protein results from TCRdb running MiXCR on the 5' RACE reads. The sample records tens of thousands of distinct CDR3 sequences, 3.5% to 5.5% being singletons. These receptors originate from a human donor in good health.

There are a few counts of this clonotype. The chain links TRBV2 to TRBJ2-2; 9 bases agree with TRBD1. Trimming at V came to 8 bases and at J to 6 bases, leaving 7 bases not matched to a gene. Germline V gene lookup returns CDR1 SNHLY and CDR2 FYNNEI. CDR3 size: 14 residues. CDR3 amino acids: CASLTDRGSGELFF. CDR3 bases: TGTGCCAGCCTTACGGACAGGGGTTCCGGGGAGCTGTTTTTT.

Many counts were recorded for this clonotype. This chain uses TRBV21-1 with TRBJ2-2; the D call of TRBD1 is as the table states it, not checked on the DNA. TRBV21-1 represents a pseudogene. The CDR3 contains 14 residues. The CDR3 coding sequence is TGTGCCAGCAGCCGGGGACCGGGAACCGGGGAGCTGTTTTTT. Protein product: CASSRGPGTGELFF.

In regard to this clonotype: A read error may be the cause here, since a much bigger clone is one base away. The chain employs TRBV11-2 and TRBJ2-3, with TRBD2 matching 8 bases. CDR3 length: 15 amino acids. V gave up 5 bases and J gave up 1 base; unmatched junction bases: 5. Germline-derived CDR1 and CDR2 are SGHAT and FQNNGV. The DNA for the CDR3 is TGTGCCAGCAGCCCCGGGGGGGCCCGCACAGATACGCAGTATTTT. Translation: CASSPGGARTDTQYF. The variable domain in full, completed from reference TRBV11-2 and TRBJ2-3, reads EAGVAQSPRYKIIEKRQSVAFWCNPISGHATLYWYQQILGQGPKLLIQFQNNGVVDDSQLPKDRFSAERLKGVDSTLKIQPAKLEDSAVYLCASSPGGARTDTQYFGPGTRLTVL.

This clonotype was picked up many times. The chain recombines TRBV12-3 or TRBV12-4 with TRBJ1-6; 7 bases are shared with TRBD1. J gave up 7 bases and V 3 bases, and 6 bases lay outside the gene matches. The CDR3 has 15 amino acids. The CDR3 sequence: CASSLRQGENSPLHF. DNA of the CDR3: TGTGCCAGCAGTTTGAGACAGGGTGAAAATTCACCCCTCCACTTT.

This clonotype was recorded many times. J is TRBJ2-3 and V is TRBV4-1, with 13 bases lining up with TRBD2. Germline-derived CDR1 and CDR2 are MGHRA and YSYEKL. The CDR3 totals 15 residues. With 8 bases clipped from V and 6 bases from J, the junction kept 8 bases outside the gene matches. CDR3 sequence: CASGKTSGGRDTQYF. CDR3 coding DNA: TGCGCCAGCGGCAAGACTAGCGGGGGGCGGGATACGCAGTATTTT.

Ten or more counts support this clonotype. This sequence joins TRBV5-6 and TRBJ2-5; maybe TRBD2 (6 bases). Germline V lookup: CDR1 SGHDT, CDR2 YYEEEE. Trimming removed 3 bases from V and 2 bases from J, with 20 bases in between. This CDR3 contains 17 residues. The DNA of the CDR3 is TGTGCCAGCAGCTCAGGAGGGCCGATTTCTTGGCAAGAGACCCAGTACTTC. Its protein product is CASSSGGPISWQETQYF.

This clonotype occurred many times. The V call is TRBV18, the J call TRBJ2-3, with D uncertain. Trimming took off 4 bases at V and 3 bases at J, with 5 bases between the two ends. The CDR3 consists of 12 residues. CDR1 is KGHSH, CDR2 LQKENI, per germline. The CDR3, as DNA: TGTGCCAGCTCACTACGTACAGATACGCAGTATTTT. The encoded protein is CASSLRTDTQYF.

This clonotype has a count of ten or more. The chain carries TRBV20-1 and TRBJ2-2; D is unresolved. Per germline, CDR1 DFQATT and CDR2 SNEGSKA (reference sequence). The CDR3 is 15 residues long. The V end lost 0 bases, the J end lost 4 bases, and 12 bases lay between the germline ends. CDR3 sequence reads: CSAREQQKLTGELFF. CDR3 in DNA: TGCAGTGCTAGAGAGCAGCAGAAGCTCACCGGGGAGCTGTTTTTT.

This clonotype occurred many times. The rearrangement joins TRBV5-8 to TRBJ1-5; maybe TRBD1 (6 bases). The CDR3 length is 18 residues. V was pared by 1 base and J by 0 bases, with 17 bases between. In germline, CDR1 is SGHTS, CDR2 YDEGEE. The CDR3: CASSLIWDTGNSNQPQHF. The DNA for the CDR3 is TGTGCCAGCAGCTTGATCTGGGACACTGGAAATAGCAATCAGCCCCAGCATTTT.

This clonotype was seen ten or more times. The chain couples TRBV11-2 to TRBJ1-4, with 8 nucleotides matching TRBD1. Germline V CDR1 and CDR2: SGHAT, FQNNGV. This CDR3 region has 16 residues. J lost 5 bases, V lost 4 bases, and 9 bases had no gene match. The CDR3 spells CASSSSRDRQNEKLFF. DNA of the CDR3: TGTGCCAGCAGCTCTAGTCGGGACAGGCAAAATGAAAAACTGTTTTTT.

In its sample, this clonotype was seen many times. The CDR3 loop reads CASSPLSGANVLTF. For the CDR3, the DNA is TGTGCCAGCAGCCCCCTCTCTGGGGCCAACGTCCTGACTTTC. The gene calls are TRBV7-4 and TRBJ2-6; no firm D call. The V end was cut by 5 bases, the J end by 0 bases, with 5 bases between. Germline CDR1 is SGHVT and CDR2 is SQSDAQ. The CDR3 spans 14 residues. The complete variable domain, with remaining parts taken from reference TRBV7-4 and TRBJ2-6, reads GAGVSQSPRYKVAKRGRDVALRCDSISGHVTLYWYRQTLGQGSEVLTYSQSDAQRDKSGRPSGRFSAERPERSVSTLKIQRTEQGDSAVYLCASSPLSGANVLTFGAGSRLTVL.

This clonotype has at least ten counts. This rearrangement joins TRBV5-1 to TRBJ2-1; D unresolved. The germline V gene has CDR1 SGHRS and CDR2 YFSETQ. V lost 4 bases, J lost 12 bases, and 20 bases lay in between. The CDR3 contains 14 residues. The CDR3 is CASSSPVAVKGQFF. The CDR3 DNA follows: TGCGCCAGCAGCAGCCCCGTGGCCGTCAAAGGGCAGTTCTTC.

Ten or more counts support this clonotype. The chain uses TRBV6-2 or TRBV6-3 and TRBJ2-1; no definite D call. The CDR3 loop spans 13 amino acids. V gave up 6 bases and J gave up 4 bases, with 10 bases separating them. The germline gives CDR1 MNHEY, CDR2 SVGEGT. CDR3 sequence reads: CASSLDLYNEQFF. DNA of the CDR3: TGTGCCAGCAGCCTGGACCTGTACAATGAGCAGTTCTTC.

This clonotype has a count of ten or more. As DNA, the CDR3 is TGTGCCAGCAGCCTGATGACAGGGCTAACTAGATTCTCGAACACCGGGGAGCTGTTTTTT. It encodes CASSLMTGLTRFSNTGELFF. The chain combines TRBV7-9 with TRBJ2-2, with TRBD1 matching over 7 bases. There are 20 residues in the CDR3. V dropped 5 bases and J dropped 0; count of bases not matched to a gene: 18. CDR1 SEHNR and CDR2 FQNEAQ come from the germline V gene (reference sequence). The variable domain in full, with the rest retrieved from reference TRBV7-9 and TRBJ2-2, is DTGVSQNPRHKITKRGQNVTFRCDPISEHNRLYWYRQTLGQGPEFLTYFQNEAQLEKSRLLSDRFSAERPKGSFSTLEIQRTEQGDSAMYLCASSLMTGLTRFSNTGELFFGEGSRLTVL.

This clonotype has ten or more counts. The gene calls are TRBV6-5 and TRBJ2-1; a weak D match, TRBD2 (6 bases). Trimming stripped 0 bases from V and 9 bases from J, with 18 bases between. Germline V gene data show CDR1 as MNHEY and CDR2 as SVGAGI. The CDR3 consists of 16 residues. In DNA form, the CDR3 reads TGTGCCAGCAGTTACTCGATGGGAGGCCCAGGAGGTGAGCAGTTCTTC. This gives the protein CASSYSMGGPGGEQFF.

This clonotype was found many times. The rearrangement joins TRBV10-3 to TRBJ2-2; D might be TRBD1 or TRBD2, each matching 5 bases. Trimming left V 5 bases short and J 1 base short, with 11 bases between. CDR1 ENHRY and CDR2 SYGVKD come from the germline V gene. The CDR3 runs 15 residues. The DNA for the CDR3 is TGTGCCATCAGTCCCGAGGGGTGGAACACCGGGGAGCTGTTTTTT. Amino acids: CAISPEGWNTGELFF.

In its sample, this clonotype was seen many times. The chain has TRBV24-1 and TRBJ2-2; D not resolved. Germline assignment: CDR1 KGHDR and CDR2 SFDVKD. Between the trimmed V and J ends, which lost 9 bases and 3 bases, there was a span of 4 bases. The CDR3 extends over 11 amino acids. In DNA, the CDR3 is TGTGCCACCGGGGACACCGGGGAGCTGTTTTTT. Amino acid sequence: CATGDTGELFF.

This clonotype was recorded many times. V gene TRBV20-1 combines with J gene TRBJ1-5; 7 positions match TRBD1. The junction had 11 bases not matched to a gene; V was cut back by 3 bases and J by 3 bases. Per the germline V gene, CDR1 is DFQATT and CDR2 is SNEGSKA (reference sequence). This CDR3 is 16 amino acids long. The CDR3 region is CSARLDREEDNQPQHF. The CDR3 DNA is TGCAGTGCTAGGTTAGACAGGGAGGAGGACAATCAGCCCCAGCATTTT.

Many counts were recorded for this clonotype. The CDR3 spells CASSVALGTETQYF. As DNA, the CDR3 is TGTGCCAGCAGCGTAGCTCTGGGAACGGAGACCCAGTACTTC. The rearrangement uses TRBV9 and TRBJ2-5; D is undetermined. Trimming took 0 bases from V and 5 from J, leaving 11 bases between them. The CDR3 is 14 residues long. Germline CDR1 SGDLS, CDR2 YYNGEE.

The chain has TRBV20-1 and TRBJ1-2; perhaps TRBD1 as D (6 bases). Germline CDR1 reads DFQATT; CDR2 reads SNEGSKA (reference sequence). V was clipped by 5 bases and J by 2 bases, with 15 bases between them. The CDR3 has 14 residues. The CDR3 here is CSAFRDTLNYGYTF. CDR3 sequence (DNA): TGCAGTGCTTTCCGGGACACCTTAAACTATGGCTACACCTTC.